A selection of T cell receptor beta chains follows, all from one sample in a study of T cell repertoires in cytomegalovirus infection. A single record per CDR3 protein comes from TCRdb applying MiXCR to the reads. The sample has roughly 320,000 distinct CDR3 sequences, over 7.5% seen once. The specimen sequenced was PBMCs. These receptors were taken from a human donor in good health (CMV status not recorded). Some clones in this sample may be carry-over from other donors' samples. The CDR3 runs from the conserved cysteine through the conserved F or W. A D gene is named only where the DNA matches it firmly. Where a row states a size, it is once, few, many or the class of an expanded clone; other rows omit it.

clone_size,d_call,j_call,v_call,cdr3_aa,cdr3_nt
many,-,TRBJ1-1,TRBV7-8,CASSSPMNTEAFF,TGTGCCAGCAGCTCCCCAATGAACACTGAAGCTTTCTTT
-,TRBD2,TRBJ2-4,TRBV20-1,CSARISGGTKNIQYF,TGCAGTGCTAGGATCTCGGGAGGAACCAAAAACATTCAGTACTTC
many,-,TRBJ1-5,TRBV7-2,CASSLARGSQPQHF,TGTGCCAGCAGCTTAGCTCGGGGGAGTCAGCCCCAGCATTTT
few,TRBD1,TRBJ2-7,TRBV9,CASSAGQGIGNEQYF,TGTGCCAGCAGCGCCGGACAGGGTATCGGGAACGAGCAGTACTTC
many,-,TRBJ2-2,TRBV7-2,CASSPGQLNTGELFF,TGTGCCAGCAGCCCTGGACAGTTGAACACCGGGGAGCTGTTTTTT
many,-,TRBJ2-6,TRBV7-3,CASSLIRSGANVLTF,TGTGCCAGCAGCTTAATCCGATCTGGGGCCAACGTCCTGACTTTC
once,-,TRBJ2-3,TRBV12-3/TRBV12-4,CASSFWGGSTDTRYF,TGTGCCAGCAGTTTTTGGGGAGGTAGCACAGATACGCGGTATTTT
many,-,TRBJ2-7,TRBV7-2,CASSHEGHSYEQYF,TGTGCCAGCAGCCACGAAGGACACTCCTACGAGCAGTACTTC
many,TRBD2,TRBJ2-1,TRBV7-2,CASSRYTSGRAGEQFF,TGTGCCAGCAGCCGATACACTAGCGGGAGGGCCGGTGAGCAGTTCTTC
-,TRBD2,TRBJ2-1,TRBV7-2,CASSLAAGGRGDEQFF,TGTGCCAGCAGCTTAGCGGCGGGAGGGCGGGGGGATGAGCAGTTCTTC
few,-,TRBJ2-3,TRBV24-1,CATSGPTGGENPDTQYF,TGTGCCACCAGTGGGCCCACGGGGGGCGAAAATCCAGATACGCAGTATTTT
few,TRBD1,TRBJ2-3,TRBV7-2,CASSSPGGRDTQYF,TGTGCCAGCAGCTCTCCAGGGGGACGGGATACGCAGTATTTT
-,-,TRBJ1-1,TRBV12-3/TRBV12-4,CASRPVLMAEAFF,TGTGCCAGCAGGCCGGTTCTTATGGCTGAAGCTTTCTTT
many,TRBD2,TRBJ2-7,TRBV7-2,CASSFSGGDYEQYF,TGTGCCAGCAGCTTCAGCGGGGGGGACTACGAGCAGTACTTC
-,-,TRBJ2-7,TRBV12-3/TRBV12-4,CASKRREASYEQYF,TGTGCCTCCAAAAGGAGGGAGGCCTCCTACGAGCAGTACTTC
many,TRBD1,TRBJ1-2,TRBV7-8,CASSLLDRAAYGYTF,TGTGCCAGCAGCTTGCTCGACAGGGCGGCATATGGCTACACCTTC
-,TRBD2,TRBJ2-6,TRBV6-2/TRBV6-3,CASSENGAGVSGANVLTF,TGTGCCAGCAGTGAGAATGGGGCGGGGGTCTCTGGGGCCAACGTCCTGACTTTC
many,-,TRBJ1-4,TRBV7-8,CASSLKRVGNNEKLFF,TGTGCCAGCAGCTTAAAAAGAGTGGGGAACAATGAAAAACTGTTTTTT
-,TRBD1,TRBJ1-1,TRBV29-1,CSVTGSPEAFF,TGCAGCGTGACAGGGAGTCCTGAAGCTTTCTTT
-,-,TRBJ2-1,TRBV7-2,CASSLAQGSYNEQFF,TGTGCCAGCAGCTTAGCGCAGGGCAGTTACAATGAGCAGTTCTTC
few,TRBD2,TRBJ2-1,TRBV2,CASTRGLAVSYNEQFF,TGTGCCAGCACCCGAGGGCTAGCGGTCTCCTACAATGAGCAGTTCTTC
many,TRBD1,TRBJ2-7,TRBV28,CASSETPGQHSYEQYF,TGTGCCAGCAGTGAAACCCCGGGACAGCACTCCTACGAGCAGTACTTC
many,-,TRBJ1-3,TRBV7-6,CASSLGTSSGNTIYF,TGTGCCAGCAGCTTAGGGACTAGCTCTGGAAACACCATATATTTT
many,-,TRBJ1-1,TRBV4-2,CASSQEWDTEAFF,TGTGCCAGCAGCCAAGAATGGGACACTGAAGCTTTCTTT
few,-,TRBJ2-7,TRBV10-3,CAISDLEASPYEQYF,TGTGCCATCAGTGATCTCGAGGCATCTCCCTACGAGCAGTACTTC
many,TRBD2,TRBJ2-7,TRBV7-2,CASSSTSVAHEQYF,TGTGCCAGCAGCTCGACTAGCGTAGCACACGAGCAGTACTTC
-,-,TRBJ1-3,TRBV5-1,CASSLDSTVDTIYF,TGCGCCAGCAGCTTGGACTCGACGGTTGACACCATATATTTT
few,TRBD1,TRBJ2-7,TRBV2,CASSRGQVSREQYF,TGTGCCAGCAGCCGCGGACAGGTCTCGAGAGAGCAGTACTTC
-,TRBD2,TRBJ2-1,TRBV12-3/TRBV12-4,CASSPPGLAVYSYNEQFF,TGTGCCAGCAGTCCCCCGGGACTAGCGGTCTACTCCTACAATGAGCAGTTCTTC
-,-,TRBJ1-2,TRBV14,CASSPPVGKWPGGYTF,TGTGCCAGCAGCCCTCCTGTTGGGAAATGGCCTGGGGGCTACACCTTC
-,-,TRBJ1-1,TRBV19,CASSILGLTEAFF,TGTGCCAGTAGTATATTGGGGTTAACTGAAGCTTTCTTT
-,-,TRBJ1-1,TRBV5-4,CASSLGGDVNTEAFF,TGTGCCAGCAGCTTGGGGGGGGACGTGAACACTGAAGCTTTCTTT
-,TRBD1,TRBJ1-2,TRBV12-3/TRBV12-4,CASSLRQGYGYTF,TGTGCCAGCAGTCTCAGACAGGGTTACGGCTACACCTTC
many,-,TRBJ1-4,TRBV7-2,CASSLEPGVSEKLFF,TGTGCCAGCAGCTTAGAGCCAGGGGTATCTGAAAAACTGTTTTTT
many,-,TRBJ2-7,TRBV28,CASSPQGLNYEQYF,TGTGCCAGCAGTCCACAAGGGCTAAACTACGAGCAGTACTTC
few,-,TRBJ2-4,TRBV20-1,CSARDWSGAIAKNIQYF,TGCAGTGCTAGAGATTGGAGCGGAGCCATAGCCAAAAACATTCAGTACTTC
few,TRBD2,TRBJ2-7,TRBV7-8,CASSYGTTTYEQYF,TGTGCCAGCAGCTACGGGACTACCACCTACGAGCAGTACTTC
many,TRBD1,TRBJ1-4,TRBV7-2,CASSSRDRGREKLFF,TGTGCCAGCAGCTCCAGGGACAGGGGGCGAGAAAAACTGTTTTTT
-,-,TRBJ2-5,TRBV29-1,CSVEFGRKYQETQYF,TGCAGCGTTGAATTCGGCAGAAAGTACCAAGAGACCCAGTACTTC
few,TRBD1,TRBJ1-3,TRBV28,CASSYGQGRRNTIYF,TGTGCCAGCAGTTATGGACAGGGGAGAAGAAACACCATATATTTT
few,-,TRBJ1-1,TRBV12-3/TRBV12-4,CATYQWGSTEAFF,TGTGCCACCTACCAATGGGGGAGCACTGAAGCTTTCTTT
many,-,TRBJ1-5,TRBV12-3/TRBV12-4,CASSFQTSNQPQHF,TGTGCCAGCAGCTTCCAGACTAGCAATCAGCCCCAGCATTTT
-,-,TRBJ2-1,TRBV7-6,CASSSWTKGQFF,TGTGCCAGCAGCTCCTGGACTAAAGGGCAGTTCTTC
-,-,TRBJ2-1,TRBV19,CASSGPGTPYNEQFF,TGTGCCAGTAGTGGCCCCGGGACTCCTTACAATGAGCAGTTCTTC
-,-,TRBJ2-7,TRBV9,CASSVGDRPYEQYF,TGTGCCAGCAGCGTAGGTGACAGGCCCTACGAGCAGTACTTC
few,TRBD1,TRBJ2-4,TRBV7-2,CASSSRTGAWNIQYF,TGTGCCAGCAGCTCCCGGACAGGCGCTTGGAACATTCAGTACTTC
few,-,TRBJ2-1,TRBV19,CASKKFGNTYNEQFF,TGTGCCAGTAAAAAGTTCGGGAACACCTACAATGAGCAGTTCTTC
many,-,TRBJ1-2,TRBV7-9,CASSSRGRGDNYGYTF,TGTGCCAGCAGCTCGCGAGGGCGGGGAGATAACTATGGCTACACCTTC
-,TRBD2,TRBJ2-7,TRBV7-9,CASSVPGLAGSEQYF,TGTGCCAGCAGCGTACCGGGACTAGCGGGAAGCGAGCAGTACTTC
many,TRBD2,TRBJ2-5,TRBV7-2,CASRRAGGGREETQYF,TGTGCCAGCAGAAGAGCGGGAGGAGGAAGGGAAGAGACCCAGTACTTC
many,-,TRBJ1-1,TRBV7-6,CASSSDIFNTEAFF,TGTGCCAGCAGCTCGGACATTTTTAACACTGAAGCTTTCTTT
many,-,TRBJ2-7,TRBV7-8,CASSSYQTGTISYEQYF,TGTGCCAGCAGCTCTTATCAAACCGGGACAATCTCCTACGAGCAGTACTTC
-,TRBD2,TRBJ2-1,TRBV5-4,CASSSSGITYNEQFF,TGTGCCAGCAGCTCTAGCGGGATAACCTACAATGAGCAGTTCTTC
few,-,TRBJ1-1,TRBV5-1,CASSLDLGGGNTEAFF,TGCGCCAGCAGCTTGGATCTTGGGGGCGGTAACACTGAAGCTTTCTTT